Sequencing of this T cell receptor (beta chain) was carried out in a study of radiotherapy plus CTLA-4 blockade in lung cancer. Study outcomes and limitations: Alongside interferon-beta, early blood T cell clone dynamics were reportedly the best predictor of response.

CTLA-4 blockade using ipilimumab, together with focal radiation, was received by patients with chemo-refractory metastatic non-small-cell lung cancer. To note about this clone: Its antigen is unidentified.

The method was immunoSEQ multiplex PCR; TCRdb's version includes in-frame clones alone and lacks a portion of them. The repertoire holds 60,000 to 70,000 clones, with about four fifths as singletons. CDR1 SGHTS and CDR2 YDEGEE come from the germline V gene. The V and J ends lost 4 bases and 5 bases, in that order; junction bases with no gene match: 2. The CDR3 totals 13 residues. The starting material was peripheral blood, obtained from a patient treated with radiotherapy plus ipilimumab. V and J are TRBV5-8 and TRBJ2-1; 8 bases are a match to TRBD1. The receptor comes from a human donor with non-small cell lung cancer who had a partial response to radiotherapy plus ipilimumab. The DNA of the CDR3 is TGTGCCAGCAGCGGACAGGGCCACAATGAGCAGTTCTTC. This sequence encodes CASSGQGHNEQFF.